Reported below is one T cell receptor (beta chain). The sample originates from a study of blood T cell repertoires in COVID-19. The wider study: Researchers got acute and convalescent COVID-19 samples from the United States, Italy and Spain. PBMCs, B-cell-depleted T cells, or T cells provided the cDNA or gDNA that made up the material.

Original analysis: Reference gene primer amplification in the assay estimated nucleated cell counts. Sequenced by immunoSEQ multiplex PCR; TCRdb stores in-frame clones only, minus some. The V and J calls and clone size are taken from that table; D and trimming were inferred from the DNA. The sample has about 68,000 clones; about nine tenths are singletons. The CDR3 totals 16 residues. The J segment lost 4 bases and the V segment lost 2 bases, leaving 11 bases of the junction unmatched. Germline CDR1 reads LGHNA; CDR2 reads YSLEER. The chain recombines TRBV4-3 with TRBJ2-7, with 7 bases identical to TRBD2. The sample taken for sequencing was peripheral blood. This receptor was taken from a man aged 25-45 years with acute or convalescent COVID-19. The CDR3 here is CASSQMGSGGRYEQYF. The CDR3 DNA reads as TGCGCCAGCAGCCAAATGGGTTCTGGCGGGAGATACGAGCAGTACTTC.